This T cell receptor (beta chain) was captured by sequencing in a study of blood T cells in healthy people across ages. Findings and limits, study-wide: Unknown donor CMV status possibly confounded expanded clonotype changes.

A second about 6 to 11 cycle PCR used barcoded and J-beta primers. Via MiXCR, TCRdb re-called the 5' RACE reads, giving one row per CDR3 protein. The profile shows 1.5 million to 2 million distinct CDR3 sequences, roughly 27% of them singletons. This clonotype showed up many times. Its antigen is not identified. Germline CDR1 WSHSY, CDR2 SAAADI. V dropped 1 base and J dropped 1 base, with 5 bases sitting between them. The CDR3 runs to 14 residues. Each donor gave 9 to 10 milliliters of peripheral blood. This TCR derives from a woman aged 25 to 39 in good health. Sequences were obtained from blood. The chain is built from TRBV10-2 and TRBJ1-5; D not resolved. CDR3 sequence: CASSEYGSNQPQHF. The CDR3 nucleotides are TGCGCCAGCAGTGAGTACGGCAGCAATCAGCCCCAGCATTTT.